This T cell receptor beta chain was profiled in a study of blood T cell repertoires in COVID-19. Study-level background: Material from acute and convalescent COVID-19 was sourced from the United States, Italy and Spain. Nucleic acid was either cDNA or gDNA, and it came from T cells, B-cell-depleted T cells, or PBMCs.

The CDR3 sequence is 15 residues long. Germline-derived CDR1 and CDR2 are LNHDA and SQIVND (reference sequence). Trimming cost V 4 bases and J 0 bases, with 12 bases left between them. Per the study methods: The assay estimated nucleated cells by amplifying reference gene primers. Data came from immunoSEQ multiplex PCR; TCRdb stores just in-frame clones and leaves some out. Clone size and V and J calls were adopted from that table, with D and trimming inferred from the DNA. The sample carries tens of thousands of clones, around 90% recorded once. This TCR derives from a man aged 50 to 60 with active COVID-19. The rearrangement uses TRBV19 and TRBJ1-1; D perhaps matches TRBD1 (5 bases). Sample: peripheral blood. CDR3 DNA sequence: TGTGCCAGTAGTAGTTCAGGGAGGCTGAACACTGAAGCTTTCTTT. This translates into CASSSSGRLNTEAFF. Looking up the rest from reference TRBV19 and TRBJ1-1 gives the full variable domain: DGGITQSPKYLFRKEGQNVTLSCEQNLNHDAMYWYRQDPGQGLRLIYYSQIVNDFQKGDIAEGYSVSREKKESFPLTVTSAQKNPTAFYLCASSSSGRLNTEAFFGQGTRLTVV.